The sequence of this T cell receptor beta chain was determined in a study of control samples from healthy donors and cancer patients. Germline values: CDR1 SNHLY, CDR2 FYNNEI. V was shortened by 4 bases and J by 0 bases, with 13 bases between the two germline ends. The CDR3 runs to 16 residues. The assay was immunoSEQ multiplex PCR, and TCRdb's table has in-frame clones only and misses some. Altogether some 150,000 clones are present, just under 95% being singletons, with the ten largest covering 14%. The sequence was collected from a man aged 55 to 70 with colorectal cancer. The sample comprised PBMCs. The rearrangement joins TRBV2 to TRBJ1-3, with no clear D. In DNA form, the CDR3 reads TGTGCCAGCAGTGTAGACGCGTGGCTCTCTGGAAACACCATATATTTT. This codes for CASSVDAWLSGNTIYF.